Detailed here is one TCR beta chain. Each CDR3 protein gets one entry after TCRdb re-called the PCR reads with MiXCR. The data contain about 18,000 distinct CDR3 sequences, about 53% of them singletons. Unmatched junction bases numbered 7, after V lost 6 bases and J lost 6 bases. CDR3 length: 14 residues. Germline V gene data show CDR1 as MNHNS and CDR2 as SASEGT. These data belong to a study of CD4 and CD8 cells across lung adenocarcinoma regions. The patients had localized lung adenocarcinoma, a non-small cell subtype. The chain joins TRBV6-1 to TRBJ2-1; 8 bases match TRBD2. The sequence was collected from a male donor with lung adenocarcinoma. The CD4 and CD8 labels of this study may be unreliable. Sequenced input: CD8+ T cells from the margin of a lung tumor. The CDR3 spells CASRTGTRANEQFF. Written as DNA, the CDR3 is TGTGCCAGCAGAACCGGGACTAGGGCCAATGAGCAGTTCTTC.